The rows below give T cell receptor beta chains drawn from one sample of a study of shared clonotypes between healthy human individuals. Profiled with immunoSEQ multiplex PCR; TCRdb holds only in-frame clones, not every one. The data contain 950,000 to 1,100,000 clones, roughly 75% of them singletons. Sequencing was carried out using memory CD4+ T cells sorted from blood. The receptors were sampled from a man between 18 and 29 years old in good health. The CDR3 runs from the conserved cysteine through the conserved F or W. The D gene is left open where the match is weak. Rows may omit the clone size; those that give it use once, few, many or a size class.

CDR3 | DNA | size | J | D | V
CASSLGGRTRPETQYF | TGTGCCAGCAGCTTAGGGGGAAGGACGAGACCCGAGACCCAGTACTTC | NA | TRBJ2-5 | NA | TRBV11-3
CASSFAGGTDTQYF | TGTGCCAGCAGCTTCGCGGGAGGGACAGATACGCAGTATTTT | NA | TRBJ2-3 | TRBD2 | TRBV11-2
CASSQYSGETYEQYF | TGTGCCAGCAGCCAATATAGCGGGGAAACCTACGAGCAGTACTTC | NA | TRBJ2-7 | TRBD2 | TRBV14
CASRDNRGGEKLFF | TGTGCCAGCAGGGATAACAGGGGAGGTGAAAAACTGTTTTTT | NA | TRBJ1-4 | TRBD1 | TRBV6-1
CASSAGTASYNEQFF | TGCGCCAGCAGCGCCGGGACAGCGTCCTACAATGAGCAGTTCTTC | NA | TRBJ2-1 | TRBD1 | TRBV10-1
CASSLGPSFSGNTIYF | TGTGCCAGCAGCTTAGGACCGTCCTTCTCTGGAAACACCATATATTTT | NA | TRBJ1-3 | NA | TRBV11-2
CASSFGWQNYEQYF | TGTGCCAGCAGCTTTGGGTGGCAAAACTACGAGCAGTACTTC | NA | TRBJ2-7 | NA | TRBV11-2
CASSMGRQVGGQPQHF | TGTGCCAGTAGTATGGGGAGGCAGGTTGGGGGTCAGCCCCAGCATTTT | NA | TRBJ1-5 | NA | TRBV19
CASSLRGALKDTQYF | TGCGCCAGCAGCTTGAGGGGGGCACTAAAAGATACGCAGTATTTT | NA | TRBJ2-3 | NA | TRBV5-1
CASRGHFGNTIYF | TGCGCCAGCCGGGGCCACTTTGGAAACACCATATATTTT | NA | TRBJ1-3 | NA | TRBV23-1
CASSLSTSGRYSPLHF | TGTGCCAGCAGCTTATCAACCTCAGGGCGGTACTCACCCCTCCACTTT | NA | TRBJ1-6 | NA | TRBV7-9
CASSYEARANYGYTF | TGTGCCAGCAGTTACGAGGCCCGCGCCAACTATGGCTACACCTTC | NA | TRBJ1-2 | NA | TRBV6-5
CASSLGQGNGETQYF | TGTGCCAGCAGCCTTGGACAGGGGAATGGAGAGACCCAGTACTTC | NA | TRBJ2-5 | TRBD1 | TRBV7-9
CASSSSIYGYTF | TGTGCCAGTAGCTCCAGTATCTATGGCTACACCTTC | NA | TRBJ1-2 | NA | TRBV19
CASSLSGGNSPLHF | TGTGCCAGCAGCCTTTCCGGGGGTAATTCACCCCTCCACTTT | NA | TRBJ1-6 | NA | TRBV7-9
CASSLARVGSAEAFF | TGTGCCAGCAGCTTAGCGCGGGTGGGTTCCGCTGAAGCTTTCTTT | NA | TRBJ1-1 | NA | TRBV7-2
CASSPQGVEKLFF | TGTGCCAGCTCACCACAAGGGGTGGAAAAACTGTTTTTT | NA | TRBJ1-4 | NA | TRBV18
CAISVGEHSGNTIYF | TGTGCCATCAGTGTGGGTGAACACTCTGGAAACACCATATATTTT | few | TRBJ1-3 | NA | TRBV10-3
CASSVLTGAGELFF | TGTGCTAGCAGCGTCCTCACAGGCGCCGGGGAGCTGTTTTTT | NA | TRBJ2-2 | NA | TRBV7-7
CASSYQRGGQETQYF | TGTGCCAGCAGCTATCAGCGGGGGGGCCAGGAGACCCAGTACTTC | NA | TRBJ2-5 | TRBD2 | TRBV7-2
CASSPQGFNQPQHF | TGTGCCAGCAGTCCACAGGGATTCAATCAGCCCCAGCATTTT | NA | TRBJ1-5 | NA | TRBV6-4
CASGGLGNNEQFF | TGTGCCAGCGGGGGGCTAGGAAACAATGAGCAGTTCTTC | NA | TRBJ2-1 | NA | TRBV2
CASQGDRANYGYTF | TGTGCCAGTCAGGGGGACAGAGCTAACTATGGCTACACCTTC | NA | TRBJ1-2 | TRBD1 | TRBV19
CASSLRRISGNTIYF | TGTGCCAGCAGTTTACGCAGGATCTCTGGAAACACCATATATTTT | NA | TRBJ1-3 | NA | TRBV28
CATSSSSAGSRTDTQYF | TGTGCCACCAGCAGCTCGTCCGCCGGGAGTAGGACAGATACGCAGTATTTT | once | TRBJ2-3 | NA | TRBV15
CASSQYTTEAFF | TGTGCCAGCAGTCAATACACCACTGAAGCTTTCTTT | once | TRBJ1-1 | NA | TRBV7-6
CASSQGSGRANQEAQYF | TGCGCCAGCAGCCAAGGTTCAGGCAGGGCGAACCAAGAGGCCCAGTACTTC | NA | TRBJ2-5 | NA | TRBV4-3
CARSWLGGANVLTF | TGTGCCCGCAGCTGGCTGGGGGGGGCCAACGTCCTGACTTTC | NA | TRBJ2-6 | NA | TRBV13
CASSEVTEAFF | TGTGCCAGCAGTGAAGTCACTGAAGCTTTCTTT | NA | TRBJ1-1 | NA | TRBV6-1
CASSSSYQGFTEAFF | TGTGCCAGCAGTTCCTCGTATCAGGGGTTCACTGAAGCTTTCTTT | NA | TRBJ1-1 | NA | TRBV6-5
CASSEAWDRVMNEQFF | TGTGCCAGCAGTGAAGCCTGGGACAGGGTGATGAATGAGCAGTTCTTC | NA | TRBJ2-1 | TRBD1 | TRBV6-1
CATSRVGGGSSGANVLTF | TGTGCCACCAGCAGAGTGGGCGGGGGGAGCTCTGGGGCCAACGTCCTGACTTTC | few | TRBJ2-6 | TRBD2 | TRBV15
CASSPDGNYGYTF | TGTGCCAGCAGTCCCGACGGCAACTATGGCTACACCTTC | NA | TRBJ1-2 | NA | TRBV27
CASSAGQGAANEKLFF | TGCGCCAGCAGCGCGGGACAGGGTGCCGCTAATGAAAAACTGTTTTTT | NA | TRBJ1-4 | TRBD1 | TRBV5-1
CASSLGLAGFYEQYF | TGTGCCAGCAGCTTAGGGCTAGCGGGTTTCTACGAGCAGTACTTC | NA | TRBJ2-7 | TRBD2 | TRBV5-6
CASSEQGNTEAFF | TGTGCCAGCAGCGAACAGGGGAACACTGAAGCTTTCTTT | NA | TRBJ1-1 | NA | TRBV6-4
CASSSQGPGAEQFF | TGTGCCAGCAGTAGTCAGGGTCCCGGGGCTGAGCAGTTCTTC | once | TRBJ2-1 | NA | TRBV7-6
CASRRYGLSAGPGELFF | TGTGCCAGCAGGCGATACGGACTATCCGCAGGACCCGGGGAGCTGTTTTTT | NA | TRBJ2-2 | NA | TRBV28
CASSPWRLAGTTLPDTQYF | TGTGCCAGCAGCCCTTGGAGGCTAGCGGGAACCACACTCCCAGATACGCAGTATTTT | NA | TRBJ2-3 | TRBD2 | TRBV7-2
CASSSRGNTEAFF | TGTGCCAGCAGTAGCAGGGGTAACACTGAAGCTTTCTTT | few | TRBJ1-1 | NA | TRBV27
CSVASSGGGMAQYF | TGCAGCGTTGCGAGTAGCGGGGGAGGCATGGCGCAGTATTTT | NA | TRBJ2-3 | TRBD2 | TRBV29-1
CASSPTGTGGSYEQYF | TGCGCCAGCAGCCCCACCGGGACAGGGGGCTCTTACGAGCAGTACTTC | NA | TRBJ2-7 | TRBD1 | TRBV5-1
CASTPRQDTQYF | TGTGCCAGCACCCCGAGACAAGATACGCAGTATTTT | NA | TRBJ2-3 | NA | TRBV6-6
CASSAGGVNEQYF | TGTGCCAGCAGTGCGGGCGGGGTGAACGAGCAGTACTTC | once | TRBJ2-7 | NA | TRBV11-3
CASSPRQGALETQYF | TGTGCCAGCAGCCCTCGACAGGGGGCGTTGGAGACCCAGTACTTC | once | TRBJ2-5 | TRBD1 | TRBV9
CASSVVWLASTDTQYF | TGTGCCAGCAGCGTAGTTTGGCTAGCCTCCACAGATACGCAGTATTTT | NA | TRBJ2-3 | NA | TRBV9
CASSLGDREAFHAF | TGTGCCAGTAGTTTAGGGGACAGGGAGGCCTTCCACGCTTTC | NA | TRBJ2-6 | TRBD1 | TRBV19
CASSPLGQLNYGYTF | TGCGCCAGCAGCCCCCTGGGACAGCTTAACTATGGCTACACCTTC | NA | TRBJ1-2 | TRBD1 | TRBV5-1
CSANAAETQYF | TGCAGTGCTAATGCGGCGGAGACCCAGTACTTC | NA | TRBJ2-5 | NA | TRBV20-1
CAWSRGGESDTQYF | TGTGCCTGGAGTCGTGGGGGAGAATCAGATACGCAGTATTTT | NA | TRBJ2-3 | NA | TRBV30
CASSLTYEQYF | TGTGCCAGCAGTTTAACGTACGAGCAGTACTTC | NA | TRBJ2-7 | NA | TRBV6-6
CASSLLADNYEQYF | TGCGCCAGCAGCCTCCTAGCGGACAACTACGAGCAGTACTTC | NA | TRBJ2-7 | TRBD2 | TRBV5-1
CASSLPGADTEAFF | TGTGCCAGCAGCTTGCCTGGGGCGGACACTGAAGCTTTCTTT | NA | TRBJ1-1 | NA | TRBV5-6
CASSNPRGDRAYSNQPQHF | TGTGCCAGCAGCAATCCCCGAGGAGACAGGGCATATAGCAATCAGCCCCAGCATTTT | NA | TRBJ1-5 | NA | TRBV21-1
CASSPGAQETQYF | TGTGCCAGCTCACCCGGGGCGCAAGAGACCCAGTACTTC | NA | TRBJ2-5 | NA | TRBV18
CASSAGDSQETQYF | TGCGCCAGCAGCGCTGGGGACAGCCAAGAGACCCAGTACTTC | NA | TRBJ2-5 | TRBD1 | TRBV5-1
CASSSGQGNTGELFF | TGTGCCAGCAGTTCGGGACAGGGGAACACCGGGGAGCTGTTTTTT | NA | TRBJ2-2 | TRBD1 | TRBV27
CASWETGIETDTQYF | TGCGCCAGCTGGGAAACGGGAATAGAGACAGATACGCAGTATTTT | NA | TRBJ2-3 | NA | TRBV5-1
CASSPTGTYEQYF | TGTGCCAGCAGTCCGACAGGAACCTACGAGCAGTACTTC | NA | TRBJ2-7 | NA | TRBV2